This T cell receptor (beta chain) came from a study of blood T cell repertoires in COVID-19. The wider study: The study drew acute and convalescent COVID-19 samples from the United States, Italy and Spain. T cells, B-cell-depleted T cells, or PBMCs provided the cDNA or gDNA that served as material.

This CDR3 spans 11 amino acids. Germline CDR1 is SGHRS and CDR2 is YFSETQ. The germline V and J ends were trimmed by 5 bases and 4 bases, with 6 bases remaining between them. The authors' processing: Estimation of nucleated cell counts was performed using reference gene primer amplification. Assay: immunoSEQ multiplex PCR; the TCRdb copy retains only in-frame clones and omits some. The DNA was the basis for D and trimming; V, J and clone size are from that table. Of approximately 38,000 clones detected, around 85% appear once; the ten largest clones hold 20% to 30%. This clone occurred a few times. The chain uses TRBV5-1 and TRBJ1-1; D possibly corresponds to TRBD1 (6 bases). Specimen: peripheral blood. The receptor was isolated from a human donor with acute or convalescent COVID-19. The donor label of this sample is uncertain. CDR3 loop: CASRGGTEAFF. In DNA, the CDR3 is TGCGCCAGCAGAGGGGGCACTGAAGCTTTCTTT.